A selection of T cell receptor beta chains follows, all from one sample in a study of blood T cell repertoires in COVID-19. TCRdb's table, derived via immunoSEQ multiplex PCR, lists solely in-frame clones and lacks some. The sample has about 31,000 clones, more than 75% seen once; the top ten hold about 8%. Specimen: peripheral blood. These receptors originate from a man between 65 and 85 years old with active or convalescent COVID-19. CDR3s include the opening cysteine and the closing phenylalanine or tryptophan. D genes are given only for firm matches. Some rows mark clone size as missing; the rest say once, few, many or name a class of expanded clone.

j_call: TRBJ1-4
cdr3_length: 14
v_call: TRBV5-1
d_call: NA
clone_size: NA
cdr3_aa: CASSLGQQNEKLFF
cdr3_nt: TGCGCCAGCAGCTTGGGACAACAGAACGAAAAACTGTTTTTT

j_call: TRBJ2-3
cdr3_length: 15
v_call: TRBV11-3
d_call: TRBD1
clone_size: NA
cdr3_aa: CASSRITGGSDTQYF
cdr3_nt: TGTGCCAGCAGCCGAATAACAGGGGGATCAGATACGCAGTATTTT

j_call: TRBJ2-5
cdr3_length: 14
v_call: TRBV7-8
d_call: TRBD1
clone_size: NA
cdr3_aa: CASSYGTEGETQYF
cdr3_nt: TGTGCCAGCAGCTACGGGACAGAAGGGGAGACCCAGTACTTC

j_call: TRBJ2-3
cdr3_length: 15
v_call: TRBV13
d_call: TRBD2
clone_size: few
cdr3_aa: CASSWDYQSTDTQYF
cdr3_nt: TGTGCCAGCAGCTGGGACTACCAAAGCACAGATACGCAGTATTTT

j_call: TRBJ1-3
cdr3_length: 17
v_call: TRBV9
d_call: TRBD1
clone_size: NA
cdr3_aa: CASSLDPGQNSGNTIYF
cdr3_nt: TGTGCCAGCAGCCTCGACCCGGGACAGAATTCTGGAAACACCATATATTTT

j_call: TRBJ1-5
cdr3_length: 13
v_call: TRBV19
d_call: NA
clone_size: NA
cdr3_aa: CASSIPGNQPQHF
cdr3_nt: TGTGCCAGTAGTATTCCAGGAAATCAGCCCCAGCATTTT

j_call: TRBJ2-7
cdr3_length: 15
v_call: TRBV11-2
d_call: NA
clone_size: few
cdr3_aa: CASSLDPGKANEQYF
cdr3_nt: TGTGCCAGCAGCTTAGATCCAGGGAAGGCTAACGAGCAGTACTTC

j_call: TRBJ2-1
cdr3_length: 15
v_call: TRBV19
d_call: TRBD2
clone_size: NA
cdr3_aa: CASMGRLAGVNEQFF
cdr3_nt: TGTGCCAGTATGGGAAGACTAGCGGGAGTCAATGAGCAGTTCTTC

j_call: TRBJ2-5
cdr3_length: 17
v_call: TRBV6-1
d_call: TRBD1
clone_size: NA
cdr3_aa: CASSEARTGTGQGTQYF
cdr3_nt: TGTGCCAGCAGTGAAGCAAGGACCGGGACAGGCCAGGGGACCCAGTACTTC

j_call: TRBJ2-5
cdr3_length: 13
v_call: TRBV29-1
d_call: TRBD2
clone_size: NA
cdr3_aa: CSVSRTSRETQYF
cdr3_nt: TGCAGCGTTTCCCGGACTAGCCGGGAGACCCAGTACTTC

j_call: TRBJ2-1
cdr3_length: 13
v_call: TRBV7-3
d_call: NA
clone_size: once
cdr3_aa: CASSRDTKNEQFF
cdr3_nt: TGTGCCAGCAGCCGGGACACGAAAAATGAGCAGTTCTTC

j_call: TRBJ1-2
cdr3_length: 12
v_call: TRBV29-1
d_call: NA
clone_size: once
cdr3_aa: CSAPTGEYGYTF
cdr3_nt: TGCAGCGCCCCGACAGGCGAATATGGCTACACCTTC

j_call: TRBJ1-5
cdr3_length: 16
v_call: TRBV7-9
d_call: NA
clone_size: NA
cdr3_aa: CASSLDVAGVGQPQHF
cdr3_nt: TGTGCCAGCAGCTTAGATGTCGCAGGGGTCGGTCAGCCCCAGCATTTT

j_call: TRBJ1-2
cdr3_length: 17
v_call: TRBV7-9
d_call: NA
clone_size: few
cdr3_aa: CASSSYPPAGIGYGYTF
cdr3_nt: TGTGCCAGCAGCTCTTATCCCCCAGCAGGGATCGGCTATGGCTACACCTTC

j_call: TRBJ1-1
cdr3_length: 13
v_call: TRBV3-1/TRBV3-2
d_call: TRBD1
clone_size: NA
cdr3_aa: CASSQEDRQKAFF
cdr3_nt: TGTGCCAGCAGCCAGGAGGACAGGCAGAAAGCTTTCTTT

j_call: TRBJ1-1
cdr3_length: 12
v_call: TRBV2
d_call: NA
clone_size: NA
cdr3_aa: CASSATGTEAFF
cdr3_nt: TGTGCCAGCAGCGCTACAGGCACTGAAGCTTTCTTT

j_call: TRBJ1-3
cdr3_length: 15
v_call: TRBV15
d_call: NA
clone_size: NA
cdr3_aa: CATSRAGFSGNTIYF
cdr3_nt: TGTGCCACCAGCAGAGCAGGATTCTCTGGAAACACCATATATTTT